Listed below are T cell receptor beta chains from one sample, sequenced in a study of T cell repertoires in cytomegalovirus infection. One entry per CDR3 protein, called by TCRdb with MiXCR from the reads. In the table there are about 74,000 distinct CDR3 sequences, roughly 28% of which are singletons. No antigens are known for them. The material was CD8+ T cells from cultured PBMCs, obtained from culture after CMV antigen stimulation. The receptors here all came from a human donor in good health (CMV status not recorded). Some clones in this sample may be carry-over from other donors' samples. The CDR3 runs from the conserved cysteine through the conserved F or W. Fields, in order: D gene, V gene, J gene, clone size, CDR3 DNA, CDR3 protein. D genes are given only for firm matches. The listing skips clone size in some rows; elsewhere it reads once, few, many or a size class.

>.|TRBV7-2|TRBJ1-1|.
TGTGCCAGCATTCCCCGGGTCACTGAAGCTTTCTTT
CASIPRVTEAFF
>TRBD2|TRBV7-9|TRBJ2-7|.
TGTGCCAGCAGCGTCCAGAGCGGGGGCCTTTACGAGCAGTACTTC
CASSVQSGGLYEQYF
>TRBD1|TRBV6-2/TRBV6-3|TRBJ1-2|many
TGTGCCAGCAGGCCGGGACAGGGAAGGACCAACTATGGCTACACCTTC
CASRPGQGRTNYGYTF
>TRBD2|TRBV7-9|TRBJ2-7|many
TGTGCCAGCAGCCTTGGGCGGGGGTACGAGCAGTACTTC
CASSLGRGYEQYF
>TRBD1|TRBV6-1|TRBJ1-2|.
TGTGCCAGCAGTGAAGCGACAGGGGGCGGCTATGGCTACACCTTC
CASSEATGGGYGYTF
>TRBD1|TRBV12-3/TRBV12-4|TRBJ1-5|many
TGTGCCAGCAGGCTAGACAGGGTTGGGGGCTATAGCAATCAGCCCCAGCATTTT
CASRLDRVGGYSNQPQHF
>.|TRBV7-8|TRBJ1-6|many
TGTGCCAGCAGCTTAGAACCGGGAACCTATAATTCACCCCTCCACTTT
CASSLEPGTYNSPLHF
>.|TRBV6-1|TRBJ1-2|.
TGTGCCAGCATTCACCCCGGGCGCACCGGCGGCTACACCTTC
CASIHPGRTGGYTF
>.|TRBV7-9|TRBJ2-7|many
TGTGCCACCGAAGCCGGGACTTCTACCTACGAGCAGTACTTC
CATEAGTSTYEQYF
>.|TRBV7-6|TRBJ2-5|.
TGTGCCAGCAGCTTAGGGGGGCTCCAAGCGACCCAGTACTTC
CASSLGGLQATQYF
>TRBD2|TRBV27|TRBJ2-3|.
TGTGCCAGCAAACTAGCGGGAGGAGGTTATACGCAGTATTTT
CASKLAGGGYTQYF
>.|TRBV18|TRBJ2-5|.
TGTGCCAGCTCACCCACACAAGAGACCCAGTACTTC
CASSPTQETQYF
>TRBD2|TRBV29-1|TRBJ2-3|.
TGCAGCGTACTAGCGGGGTCGAGGGATACGCAGTATTTT
CSVLAGSRDTQYF
>.|TRBV19|TRBJ1-5|.
TGTGCCAGTAGTATCCTCGGGGAGAGGCAGCCCCAGCATTTT
CASSILGERQPQHF
>.|TRBV7-2|TRBJ2-3|.
TGTGCCAGCAGCTTAGGCGGCAGGGTCACAGATACGCAGTATTTT
CASSLGGRVTDTQYF
>TRBD1|TRBV19|TRBJ2-4|few
TGTGCCAGTGGACAGGGATGGGACATTCAGTACTTC
CASGQGWDIQYF
>TRBD2|TRBV2|TRBJ2-1|few
TGTGCCAGCCTTTTTCGGGGGGGCCTCAATAGTGAGCAGTTCTTC
CASLFRGGLNSEQFF
>.|TRBV7-2|TRBJ2-7|many
TGTGCCAGCAGCTTAGGGGTGGTTACCTCCTACGAGCAGTACTTC
CASSLGVVTSYEQYF
>.|TRBV12-3/TRBV12-4|TRBJ2-7|few
TGTGCCAGCAGTTTTTCTCCAGGACGCGAGCAGTACTTC
CASSFSPGREQYF
>.|TRBV6-6|TRBJ1-1|few
TGTGCCAGCAGTTACTCCGACACTGAAGCTTTCTTT
CASSYSDTEAFF
>.|TRBV7-8|TRBJ2-7|many
TGTGCCAGCAGCCCAGAGGGGGGCCCGCACGAGCAGTACTTC
CASSPEGGPHEQYF
>.|TRBV12-3/TRBV12-4|TRBJ2-1|.
TGTGCCAGCCAGGGCCCCGGGACGCCCGAAGTTGAGCAGTTCTTC
CASQGPGTPEVEQFF
>.|TRBV7-9|TRBJ1-1|.
TGTGCCAGCAGCATAGACGACGGAGCTTTCTTT
CASSIDDGAFF
>TRBD1|TRBV6-5|TRBJ1-2|.
TGTGCCAGCGGAGGGACAGGAGCTACCTATGGCTACACCTTC
CASGGTGATYGYTF
>TRBD1|TRBV27|TRBJ1-6|.
TGTGCCAGCAGTTTAATGGCGGGACAGGGTAATTCACCCCTCCACTTT
CASSLMAGQGNSPLHF